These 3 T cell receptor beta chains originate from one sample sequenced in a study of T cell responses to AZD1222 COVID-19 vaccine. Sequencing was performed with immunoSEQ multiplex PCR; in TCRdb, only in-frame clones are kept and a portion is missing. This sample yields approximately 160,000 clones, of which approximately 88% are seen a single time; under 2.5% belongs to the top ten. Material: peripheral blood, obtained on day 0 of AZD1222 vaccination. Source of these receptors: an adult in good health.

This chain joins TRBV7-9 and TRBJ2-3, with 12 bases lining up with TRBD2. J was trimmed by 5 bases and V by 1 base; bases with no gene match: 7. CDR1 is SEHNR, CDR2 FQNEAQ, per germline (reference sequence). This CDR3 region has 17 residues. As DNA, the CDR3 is TGTGCCAGCAGCTTAGGTCTAGCGGGAGGGCCCGTAGATACGCAGTATTTT. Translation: CASSLGLAGGPVDTQYF.

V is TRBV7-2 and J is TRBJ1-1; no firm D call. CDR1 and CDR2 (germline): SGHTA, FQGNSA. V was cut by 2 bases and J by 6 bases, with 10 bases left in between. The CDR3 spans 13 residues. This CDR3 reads CASSLKFVAEAFF. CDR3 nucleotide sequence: TGTGCCAGCAGCTTAAAGTTTGTGGCTGAAGCTTTCTTT.

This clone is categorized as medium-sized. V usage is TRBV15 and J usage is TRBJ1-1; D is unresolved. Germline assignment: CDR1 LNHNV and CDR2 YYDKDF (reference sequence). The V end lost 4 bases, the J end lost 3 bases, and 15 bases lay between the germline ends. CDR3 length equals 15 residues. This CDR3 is CATSTNRDKDTEAFF. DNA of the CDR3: TGTGCCACCAGCACCAATCGGGATAAGGACACTGAAGCTTTCTTT.